The rows below give T cell receptor beta chains drawn from one sample of a study of human T cells and chemical hapten exposure. Via MiXCR, TCRdb re-called the RACE reads, giving one row per CDR3 protein. The sample carries roughly 82,000 distinct CDR3 sequences, approximately 12% recorded once. Source: whole blood, taken in connection with sensitization to the hapten diphenylcyclopropenone (DPC). The receptors stem from a woman in her fifties or sixties with alopecia areata. Some clones in this sample may be carry-over from other donors' samples. The CDR3 runs from the conserved cysteine through the conserved F or W. A D gene is named only where the DNA matches it firmly. The size entry is marked missing in some rows and otherwise reads once, few, many or a size class.

CDR3nt: TGTGCCAGCTCCCCCACGGTAGCCGTGAACACTGAAGCTTTCTTT
CDR3aa: CASSPTVAVNTEAFF
v_gene: TRBV18
abundance: once
j_gene: TRBJ1-1
d_gene: NA

CDR3nt: TGTGCCAGCAGCTTAGACAGGGAAAGTACTGAAGCTTTCTTT
CDR3aa: CASSLDRESTEAFF
v_gene: TRBV7-3
abundance: NA
j_gene: TRBJ1-1
d_gene: TRBD1

CDR3nt: TGCGCCAGCAGCCCCGGGACAGGGGTCTCACCCCTCCACTTT
CDR3aa: CASSPGTGVSPLHF
v_gene: TRBV5-1
abundance: many
j_gene: TRBJ1-6
d_gene: TRBD1

CDR3nt: TGTGCCAGCAGTACCGGACCCTATGGCTACACCTTC
CDR3aa: CASSTGPYGYTF
v_gene: TRBV2
abundance: NA
j_gene: TRBJ1-2
d_gene: NA

CDR3nt: TGTGCCAGCAGCGCTAAGGGGAGGCAGACCCGAGACAATGAGCAGTTCTTC
CDR3aa: CASSAKGRQTRDNEQFF
v_gene: TRBV9
abundance: NA
j_gene: TRBJ2-1
d_gene: NA

CDR3nt: TGCAGCGTTGAAGCGAGAGAGCGGCGGCAGTTCTTC
CDR3aa: CSVEARERRQFF
v_gene: TRBV29-1
abundance: NA
j_gene: TRBJ2-1
d_gene: NA

CDR3nt: TGTGCCAGCAGTGAAGAGCAGGGGCTGGGGTATGGCTACACCTTC
CDR3aa: CASSEEQGLGYGYTF
v_gene: TRBV2
abundance: many
j_gene: TRBJ1-2
d_gene: NA

CDR3nt: TGTGCCAGCAATAGACGGGGGGGCCGGACAGATACGCAGTATTTT
CDR3aa: CASNRRGGRTDTQYF
v_gene: TRBV27
abundance: many
j_gene: TRBJ2-3
d_gene: TRBD2

CDR3nt: TGTGCCAGCAGTGAATATAGGGACGTCGCTGAAGCTTTCTTT
CDR3aa: CASSEYRDVAEAFF
v_gene: TRBV25-1
abundance: NA
j_gene: TRBJ1-1
d_gene: NA

CDR3nt: TGTGCCAGCAGCCAAGATACCCAAAGAGAGCAGTACTTC
CDR3aa: CASSQDTQREQYF
v_gene: TRBV3-1
abundance: many
j_gene: TRBJ2-7
d_gene: NA

CDR3nt: TGTGCCAGCAGCCCTTCACATATCGGTGTTTTCTTT
CDR3aa: CASSPSHIGVFF
v_gene: TRBV11-2
abundance: NA
j_gene: TRBJ1-1
d_gene: NA

CDR3nt: TGTGCCAGCAGCGCCGATCAGAGCACTGAAGCTTTCTTT
CDR3aa: CASSADQSTEAFF
v_gene: TRBV11-2
abundance: many
j_gene: TRBJ1-1
d_gene: NA

CDR3nt: TGTGCCAGCAGCTTATTCACGACAGGTCTTGGAGATACGCAGTATTTT
CDR3aa: CASSLFTTGLGDTQYF
v_gene: TRBV7-2
abundance: few
j_gene: TRBJ2-3
d_gene: NA

CDR3nt: TGTGCCAGCAGTTCCAGACAGGGCTTTCGCTATGGCTACACCTTC
CDR3aa: CASSSRQGFRYGYTF
v_gene: TRBV12-3/TRBV12-4
abundance: many
j_gene: TRBJ1-2
d_gene: TRBD1

CDR3nt: TGTGCCAGCAGGACCCGGGACAGGGGGCCCAGCGGGGAGCTGTTTTTT
CDR3aa: CASRTRDRGPSGELFF
v_gene: TRBV2
abundance: few
j_gene: TRBJ2-2
d_gene: TRBD1

CDR3nt: TGCACCAGCAGCCAAGAAACTAGCGGGTTGGACAATGAGCAGTTCTTC
CDR3aa: CTSSQETSGLDNEQFF
v_gene: TRBV1
abundance: many
j_gene: TRBJ2-1
d_gene: NA

CDR3nt: TGTGCCAGCTCACCACCGCTGGACACCAACTATGGCTACACCTTC
CDR3aa: CASSPPLDTNYGYTF
v_gene: TRBV18
abundance: NA
j_gene: TRBJ1-2
d_gene: NA

CDR3nt: TGTGCCAGCAGCTTAGATTCCTATACGCAGTATTTT
CDR3aa: CASSLDSYTQYF
v_gene: TRBV7-9
abundance: NA
j_gene: TRBJ2-3
d_gene: NA

CDR3nt: TGCGCCAGCACGGAACCCCAGGGGCGTGAAGCTTTCTTT
CDR3aa: CASTEPQGREAFF
v_gene: TRBV5-1
abundance: NA
j_gene: TRBJ1-1
d_gene: NA

CDR3nt: TGTGCCATCAGCAGCGACACTGAGAGGCAAGAGACCCAGTACTTC
CDR3aa: CAISSDTERQETQYF
v_gene: TRBV10-3
abundance: few
j_gene: TRBJ2-5
d_gene: NA

CDR3nt: TGCAGCGGGGCCCACACCGGGGAGCTGTTTTTT
CDR3aa: CSGAHTGELFF
v_gene: TRBV29-1
abundance: few
j_gene: TRBJ2-2
d_gene: NA

CDR3nt: TGTGCCAGCAGTTTAGGACCAGACGGGAACACTGAAGCTTTCTTT
CDR3aa: CASSLGPDGNTEAFF
v_gene: TRBV12-3/TRBV12-4
abundance: NA
j_gene: TRBJ1-1
d_gene: NA

CDR3nt: TGTGCCAGTAGTCCGCGGGAAGGGACTAATGAAAAACTGTTTTTT
CDR3aa: CASSPREGTNEKLFF
v_gene: TRBV19
abundance: NA
j_gene: TRBJ1-4
d_gene: NA

CDR3nt: TGTGCCAGCACTGGACAGGGGGACTATGGCTACACCTTC
CDR3aa: CASTGQGDYGYTF
v_gene: TRBV12-3/TRBV12-4
abundance: NA
j_gene: TRBJ1-2
d_gene: TRBD1

CDR3nt: TGTGCCAGCAGCTTAGTCGTAGGCCGGGCTGAAAAACTGTTTTTT
CDR3aa: CASSLVVGRAEKLFF
v_gene: TRBV7-9
abundance: NA
j_gene: TRBJ1-4
d_gene: NA

CDR3nt: TGTGCCAGCAGTTTATTAGCTCAGGGGGCTACCTACGAGCAGTACTTC
CDR3aa: CASSLLAQGATYEQYF
v_gene: TRBV27
abundance: many
j_gene: TRBJ2-7
d_gene: TRBD1

CDR3nt: TGCAGTGCTATACTAGCGGGGGGCCCCAAGCTGGATACGCAGTATTTT
CDR3aa: CSAILAGGPKLDTQYF
v_gene: TRBV20-1
abundance: few
j_gene: TRBJ2-3
d_gene: TRBD2

CDR3nt: TGTGCCAGCGCGACCAATCCTGGGGCTGAAGCTTTCTTT
CDR3aa: CASATNPGAEAFF
v_gene: TRBV11-2
abundance: many
j_gene: TRBJ1-1
d_gene: NA

CDR3nt: TGCAGCGTTACCCAGGGGATAAATAACTATGGCTACACCTTC
CDR3aa: CSVTQGINNYGYTF
v_gene: TRBV29-1
abundance: many
j_gene: TRBJ1-2
d_gene: NA

CDR3nt: TGTGCCAGCAGCCAAGAAGGGAAGAGGGGGCAAACAGATACGCAGTATTTT
CDR3aa: CASSQEGKRGQTDTQYF
v_gene: TRBV4-2
abundance: many
j_gene: TRBJ2-3
d_gene: TRBD1

CDR3nt: TGCGCCAGCAGTGCCTTTGGCAGCAGCCTAAATACGCAGTATTTT
CDR3aa: CASSAFGSSLNTQYF
v_gene: TRBV5-1
abundance: many
j_gene: TRBJ2-3
d_gene: NA

CDR3nt: TGTGCCAGCTCACCATATAACAATGAGCAGTTCTTC
CDR3aa: CASSPYNNEQFF
v_gene: TRBV18
abundance: many
j_gene: TRBJ2-1
d_gene: NA

CDR3nt: TGTGCTAGTGGTTTGAGGCGGGATCAGCCCCAGCATTTT
CDR3aa: CASGLRRDQPQHF
v_gene: TRBV12-5
abundance: NA
j_gene: TRBJ1-5
d_gene: NA

CDR3nt: TGTGCCATCAGTACCAGAGAGACCCAGTACTTC
CDR3aa: CAISTRETQYF
v_gene: TRBV10-3
abundance: few
j_gene: TRBJ2-5
d_gene: NA

CDR3nt: TGCAGTGCTGAAAGACCTGATCAGCCCCAGCATTTT
CDR3aa: CSAERPDQPQHF
v_gene: TRBV20-1
abundance: few
j_gene: TRBJ1-5
d_gene: NA

CDR3nt: TGCGCCAGCAGCTTCGGGGAGTTAGGCACTGAAGCTTTCTTT
CDR3aa: CASSFGELGTEAFF
v_gene: TRBV5-1
abundance: many
j_gene: TRBJ1-1
d_gene: NA

CDR3nt: TGTGCCAGCAGCTTGACGCCGGATAGCGTAGACAATGAGCAGTTCTTC
CDR3aa: CASSLTPDSVDNEQFF
v_gene: TRBV5-5
abundance: few
j_gene: TRBJ2-1
d_gene: NA

CDR3nt: TGTGCCACCAGCAGAGATTTTGGGTCTCAAGAGACCCAGTACTTC
CDR3aa: CATSRDFGSQETQYF
v_gene: TRBV15
abundance: many
j_gene: TRBJ2-5
d_gene: NA

CDR3nt: TGTGCCAGCTCACCGGCGAGCAATCAGCCCCAGCATTTT
CDR3aa: CASSPASNQPQHF
v_gene: TRBV18
abundance: many
j_gene: TRBJ1-5
d_gene: NA

CDR3nt: TGTGCCAGCAGCGAGGGCACAGATACGCAGTATTTT
CDR3aa: CASSEGTDTQYF
v_gene: TRBV7-9
abundance: many
j_gene: TRBJ2-3
d_gene: NA

CDR3nt: TGCAGTGCGAGGGGTACAGGGAACACCGGGGAGCTGTTTTTT
CDR3aa: CSARGTGNTGELFF
v_gene: TRBV20-1
abundance: many
j_gene: TRBJ2-2
d_gene: NA

CDR3nt: TGTGCCAGCAATGCACAGGGTGTCTCTGGAAACACCATATATTTT
CDR3aa: CASNAQGVSGNTIYF
v_gene: TRBV6-4
abundance: many
j_gene: TRBJ1-3
d_gene: NA

CDR3nt: TGCAGCGTCCCCGGGATCGCCTACGAGCAGTACTTC
CDR3aa: CSVPGIAYEQYF
v_gene: TRBV29-1
abundance: NA
j_gene: TRBJ2-7
d_gene: NA

CDR3nt: TGTGCCAGCTCACCACCGGCCGGGGTCCGGGGGACTGAAGCTTTCTTT
CDR3aa: CASSPPAGVRGTEAFF
v_gene: TRBV18
abundance: many
j_gene: TRBJ1-1
d_gene: NA

CDR3nt: TGCAGTGCTAGCAGTTTAGGTCAGGGGGCTCGTGATGAGCAGTTCTTC
CDR3aa: CSASSLGQGARDEQFF
v_gene: TRBV20-1
abundance: many
j_gene: TRBJ2-1
d_gene: TRBD1

CDR3nt: TGTGCCAGCAGCTTGGCCCCGGGACACTCAGCCACCTCGCTAGCCAAAAACATTCAGTACTTC
CDR3aa: CASSLAPGHSATSLAKNIQYF
v_gene: TRBV5-6
abundance: NA
j_gene: TRBJ2-4
d_gene: NA

CDR3nt: TGTGCCAGTAGTATCTCTGCGGGACCTTCGAACACCGGGGAGCTGTTTTTT
CDR3aa: CASSISAGPSNTGELFF
v_gene: TRBV19
abundance: few
j_gene: TRBJ2-2
d_gene: NA

CDR3nt: TGCAGTGCTAGCTTTCAGCGGAGAGATACGCAGTATTTT
CDR3aa: CSASFQRRDTQYF
v_gene: TRBV20-1
abundance: many
j_gene: TRBJ2-3
d_gene: NA

CDR3nt: TGTGCCAGCAGCCCGGACAGAGCTGGAAACACCATATATTTT
CDR3aa: CASSPDRAGNTIYF
v_gene: TRBV9
abundance: NA
j_gene: TRBJ1-3
d_gene: NA

CDR3nt: TGCAGTGCCCACCGGGGCCGGGGAACCTACGAGCAGTACTTC
CDR3aa: CSAHRGRGTYEQYF
v_gene: TRBV20-1
abundance: NA
j_gene: TRBJ2-7
d_gene: NA

CDR3nt: TGTGCCAGCAGTCCCCCGGGGGGGGGCTTAAACGAGCAGTACTTC
CDR3aa: CASSPPGGGLNEQYF
v_gene: TRBV6-6
abundance: NA
j_gene: TRBJ2-7
d_gene: TRBD2

CDR3nt: TGTGCCAGCAGCAAGGGGGACAGGGGGCGCACAGATACGCAGTATTTT
CDR3aa: CASSKGDRGRTDTQYF
v_gene: TRBV7-3
abundance: many
j_gene: TRBJ2-3
d_gene: TRBD1

CDR3nt: TGCAGCGTTGCTGATGGGACAGGGGTTGAGGAGACCCAGTACTTC
CDR3aa: CSVADGTGVEETQYF
v_gene: TRBV29-1
abundance: many
j_gene: TRBJ2-5
d_gene: TRBD1